The T cell receptor (beta chain) described here comes from a study of beta chain features in type 1 diabetes. Per germline, CDR1 SEHNR and CDR2 FQNEAQ (reference sequence). V was cut by 5 bases and J by 4 bases, with 11 bases left in between. The CDR3 is made up of 13 amino acids. Isolated RNA was reverse transcribed in full, so expressed TCRB transcripts were sequenced. Clones were read by immunoSEQ multiplex PCR, and TCRdb kept only the in-frame ones, dropping some. The repertoire holds nearly 350,000 clones, with roughly a tenth as singletons. This clone occurred a few times. As yet, its antigen is unknown. Study-level points and caveats: The similarity of naive, central memory and Treg TCRB repertoires appeared greater among patients than among healthy donors. More deletions and fewer insertions at VDJ junctions were found in patients with type 1 diabetes. There was a moderate but significant shortening of TCRB CDR3s in all four CD4+ subsets of Type 1 diabetes patients.

This TCR was sampled from a man under 40 with type 1 diabetes. This chain links TRBV7-9 with TRBJ1-1, with D perhaps matching TRBD1 (5 bases). Material for sequencing was central memory CD4+ T cells from blood. CDR3 loop: CASSQVGGTEAFF. In DNA, the CDR3 is TGTGCCAGCAGCCAGGTCGGGGGCACTGAAGCTTTCTTT. Looking up the rest from reference TRBV7-9 and TRBJ1-1 gives the full variable domain: DTGVSQNPRHKITKRGQNVTFRCDPISEHNRLYWYRQTLGQGPEFLTYFQNEAQLEKSRLLSDRFSAERPKGSFSTLEIQRTEQGDSAMYLCASSQVGGTEAFFGQGTRLTVV.